Listed here are 21 T cell receptor beta chains from one sample, sequenced in a study of shared clonotypes between healthy human individuals. Repertoires were generated with immunoSEQ multiplex PCR, while TCRdb's copy carries only in-frame clones and drops some. The sample consists of around 1.4 million clones, roughly 98.5% of them appearing once. Sequencing was carried out using naive CD4+ T cells sorted from blood. As to subset: CD45RA+ positively selected. All receptors come from a man in his thirties or forties in good health.

The chain carries TRBV5-8 and TRBJ2-5, with a weak D call TRBD2 (6 bases). Germline assignment: CDR1 SGHTS and CDR2 YDEGEE. CDR3 length: 15 amino acids. V was pared by 4 bases and J by 4 bases, with 17 bases between. This CDR3 is CASSAGYRQRETQYF. CDR3 DNA sequence: TGTGCCAGCAGCGCGGGGTACCGACAGAGAGAGACCCAGTACTTC.

The chain uses TRBV14 and TRBJ1-4; D is possibly TRBD1 (5 bases). Germline assignment: CDR1 SGHDN and CDR2 FVKESK. The CDR3 is 15 residues long. V lost 5 bases to trimming and J lost 8 bases, with 18 bases between them. The CDR3 region is CASSEPGLRREKLFF. The DNA of the CDR3 is TGTGCCAGCAGCGAACCGGGACTAAGAAGGGAAAAACTGTTTTTT.

The J gene is TRBJ2-7, the V gene TRBV6-5; perhaps TRBD2 as D (5 bases). The CDR3 is made up of 15 amino acids. Looked up from germline, CDR1 is MNHEY and CDR2 is SVGAGI. The V and J ends lost 4 bases and 6 bases respectively, with 19 bases between them. The CDR3 DNA reads as TGTGCCAGCAGTTCCCGGGCCTTGAGGGCCCTCGAGCAGTACTTC. Its translation: CASSSRALRALEQYF.

The V call is TRBV27, the J call TRBJ1-5; TRBD1 matches 7 bases. J lost 1 base, V lost 6 bases, and 6 bases had no gene match. The CDR3 is 15 residues long. Germline CDR1 and CDR2: MNHEY and SMNVEV (reference sequence). For the CDR3, the DNA is TGTGCCAGCAGACGTAGGGGGCAGAGCAATCAGCCCCAGCATTTT. Protein product: CASRRRGQSNQPQHF.

The chain employs TRBV28 and TRBJ1-1; D not resolved. Trimming cost V 2 bases and J 1 base, with 8 bases left between them. The CDR3 runs 14 residues. Looked up from germline, CDR1 is MDHEN and CDR2 is SYDVKM. The CDR3: CASSLGRSNTEAFF. DNA for the CDR3: TGTGCCAGCAGTTTAGGCAGATCGAACACTGAAGCTTTCTTT. The variable domain in full, completed from reference TRBV28 and TRBJ1-1, reads DVKVTQSSRYLVKRTGEKVFLECVQDMDHENMFWYRQDPGLGLRLIYFSYDVKMKEKGDIPEGYSVSREKKERFSLILESASTNQTSMYLCASSLGRSNTEAFFGQGTRLTVV.

The V and J genes are TRBV13 and TRBJ2-5, with D maybe TRBD2 (6 bases). Germline assignment: CDR1 PRHDT and CDR2 FYEKMQ (reference sequence). This CDR3 has 16 residues. Trimming removed 2 bases from V and 5 bases from J, with 18 bases in between. CDR3 sequence (DNA): TGTGCCAGCAGCTTACACTTAGCGGATCCCCGGGAGACCCAGTACTTC. This codes for CASSLHLADPRETQYF.

The chain links TRBV7-2 to TRBJ1-5; 8 bases fit TRBD1. CDR1 is SGHTA and CDR2 is FQGNSA in the germline V gene. After removal of 4 bases from V and 4 bases from J, the junction contained 6 bases not matched to a gene. This CDR3 has 15 residues. CDR3 sequence (DNA): TGTGCCAGCAGCTACCGGACAGGGTTAAATCAGCCCCAGCATTTT. Translating gives CASSYRTGLNQPQHF. The full variable domain, in which reference TRBV7-2 and TRBJ1-5 provide the parts outside the CDR3, is GAGVSQSPSNKVTEKGKDVELRCDPISGHTALYWYRQSLGQGLEFLIYFQGNSAPDKSGLPSDRFSAERTGGSVSTLTIQRTQQEDSAVYLCASSYRTGLNQPQHFGDGTRLSIL.

Worth noting for this clone: In the same sample, other DNA sequences code for this CDR3. The CDR3 here is CASSRDRSYEQYF. CDR3 DNA sequence: TGTGCCAGCTCACGGGACCGATCCTACGAGCAGTACTTC. The chain has TRBV18 and TRBJ2-7; D is perhaps TRBD1 or TRBD2 (5 bases each). The CDR3 extends over 13 amino acids. Germline loops: CDR1 KGHSH, CDR2 LQKENI. The V end was cut by 4 bases, the J end by 1 base, with 8 bases between.

The rearrangement links TRBV29-1 to TRBJ1-5, with TRBD1 as a possible D gene (6 bases). The CDR3 consists of 18 residues. Germline CDR1 is SQVTM and CDR2 is ANQGSEA. Trimming cost V 6 bases and J 0 bases, with 24 bases left between them. CDR3 DNA: TGCAGCGTCCCGCCCCCGACAGGACCAATCCATAGCAATCAGCCCCAGCATTTT. This gives the protein CSVPPPTGPIHSNQPQHF.

The chain couples TRBV4-1 to TRBJ2-4, with D tentatively TRBD1 or TRBD2 (6 bases each). The CDR3 consists of 22 residues. The germline gives CDR1 MGHRA, CDR2 YSYEKL. Deletions cut 0 bases from V and 4 bases from J, with 31 bases between. The CDR3 reads CASSQERGAGGFTSHGKNIQYF. The CDR3 bases are TGCGCCAGCAGCCAAGAAAGGGGGGCAGGAGGATTTACTAGCCATGGGAAAAACATTCAGTACTTC.

The genes are TRBV5-4 and TRBJ1-2; possible D gene TRBD1, 5 bases. The CDR3 contains 14 residues. The germline V gene has CDR1 SGHNT and CDR2 YYREEE (reference sequence). Trimming stripped 4 bases from V and 3 bases from J, with 13 bases between. This CDR3 reads CASSGRGGDYGYTF. CDR3 nucleotide sequence: TGTGCCAGCAGCGGGCGGGGGGGAGACTATGGCTACACCTTC. Together with reference TRBV5-4 and TRBJ1-2, the CDR3 gives the full variable domain: ETGVTQSPTHLIKTRGQQVTLRCSSQSGHNTVSWYQQALGQGPQFIFQYYREEENGRGNFPPRFSGLQFPNYSSELNVNALELDDSALYLCASSGRGGDYGYTFGSGTRLTVV.

The V and J genes are TRBV19 and TRBJ2-1; 9 nucleotides align to TRBD2. Germline-derived CDR1 and CDR2 are LNHDA and SQIVND (reference sequence). The V gene end was trimmed by 2 bases and the J gene end by 7 bases; junction bases not matched to a gene: 3. The CDR3 sequence is 14 residues long. CDR3 loop: CASSIRGRGNEQFF. Here the CDR3 DNA reads TGTGCCAGTAGTATACGCGGGAGGGGAAATGAGCAGTTCTTC.

The chain uses TRBV5-5 and TRBJ2-6, with D tentatively TRBD2 (6 bases). Germline values: CDR1 SGHKS, CDR2 YYEKEE (reference sequence). The V gene lost 4 bases and the J gene lost 5 bases, with 19 bases spanning the gap. The CDR3 sequence is 17 residues long. DNA for the CDR3: TGTGCCAGCAGCAGAGACCGGGACTCCCATCGGGCCAACGTCCTGACTTTC. Translating gives CASSRDRDSHRANVLTF.

The gene calls are TRBV5-1 and TRBJ2-2; D may be TRBD1 or TRBD2 (5 bases each). Germline assignment: CDR1 SGHRS and CDR2 YFSETQ. V lost 1 base and J lost 6, with 13 bases in between. CDR3 length: 15 residues. The chain's CDR3 is CASSLSPRGAGELFF. CDR3 in DNA: TGCGCCAGCAGCTTGTCTCCCAGAGGGGCCGGGGAGCTGTTTTTT.

On this clone: In the same sample, other DNA sequences code for this CDR3. The chain uses TRBV18 and TRBJ2-1; 8 bases align to TRBD2. The CDR3 contains 15 residues. The junction had 0 bases not matched to a gene; V was cut back by 1 base and J by 1 base. Per the germline V gene, CDR1 is KGHSH and CDR2 is LQKENI. The DNA of the CDR3 is TGTGCCAGCTCACCACTAGCGGGGTCCTACAATGAGCAGTTCTTC. This translates into CASSPLAGSYNEQFF.

This chain links TRBV30 with TRBJ1-2, with D uncertain. With 3 bases removed from V and 8 bases from J, the gap between germline ends came to 10 bases. Germline assignment: CDR1 GTSNPN and CDR2 SVGIG (reference sequence). The CDR3 is 11 amino acids. Here the CDR3 reads CAWSPVGGYTF. CDR3 DNA: TGTGCCTGGAGCCCGGTCGGAGGCTACACCTTC.

This sequence joins TRBV2 and TRBJ2-3; no clear D. The CDR3 consists of 11 residues. Per germline, CDR1 SNHLY and CDR2 FYNNEI. The V and J ends lost 5 bases and 3 bases respectively, with 3 bases between them. CDR3 sequence: CASSKTDTQYF. CDR3 coding DNA: TGTGCCAGCAGTAAAACAGATACGCAGTATTTT.

This chain links TRBV14 with TRBJ2-7; D possibly corresponds to TRBD1 (6 bases). Between the trimmed V and J ends, which lost 0 bases and 3 bases, there was a span of 12 bases. Looked up from germline, CDR1 is SGHDN and CDR2 is FVKESK. The CDR3 loop spans 15 amino acids. The CDR3 loop is CASSQETGANYEQYF. The CDR3 nucleotides are TGTGCCAGCAGCCAAGAGACAGGAGCTAACTACGAGCAGTACTTC.

The chain recombines TRBV6-1 with TRBJ1-1; 9 nucleotides line up with TRBD1. Trimming took 6 bases from V and 7 from J; bases not matched to a gene: 12. Per the germline V gene, CDR1 is MNHNS and CDR2 is SASEGT. The CDR3 sequence is 15 residues long. CDR3 DNA: TGTGCCAGCAGCCTCAGCTACGGGACAGGGATTGAAGCTTTCTTT. Protein product: CASSLSYGTGIEAFF.

This chain uses TRBV6-4 with TRBJ2-2; 10 nucleotides match TRBD1. Germline values: CDR1 MRHNA, CDR2 SNTAGT. J was trimmed by 4 bases and V by 9 bases; bases with no gene match: 11. This CDR3 is built from 16 residues. The CDR3 region has the DNA TGTGCCAGTTCTAGACAGGGGGCGCGAAGCACCGGGGAGCTGTTTTTT. Translating it yields CASSRQGARSTGELFF.

The V call is TRBV10-3, the J call TRBJ2-7; D might be TRBD2 (6 bases). The length of the CDR3 is 13 residues. Looked up from germline, CDR1 is ENHRY and CDR2 is SYGVKD. The ends were cut back, 4 bases at V and 3 bases at J, with 10 bases in the middle. The CDR3 spells CAISAMGGYEQYF. CDR3 DNA: TGTGCCATCAGTGCAATGGGGGGCTACGAGCAGTACTTC.